This TCR beta chain appears in the sequencing data of a study of T cells in Graves' hyperthyroidism and ophthalmopathy. The CDR3 is made up of 12 amino acids. V was clipped by 8 bases and J by 1 base, with 5 bases between them. CDR1 SNHLY and CDR2 FYNNEI come from the germline V gene. This clonotype was observed many times. Its target is unknown. Study results and limitations: Ophthalmopathy was distinguished from stable hyperthyroidism by 13 V-J signatures.

Researchers amplified the TCR beta CDR3 regions from RNA transcripts. Using the HTBI primer set, a first-round RT-PCR was run on the TCR CDR3. TCRdb reprocessed the multiplex PCR reads with MiXCR, giving one entry per CDR3 protein. The table lists 550,000 to 600,000 distinct CDR3 sequences, around 17% of them singletons, with 18% in the top ten. V and J are TRBV2 and TRBJ2-2; no clear D gene. This receptor was identified in a woman aged 18-29 years with Graves' hyperthyroidism. The material sequenced was blood. The chain's CDR3 is CASLMNTGELFF. For the CDR3, the DNA is TGTGCCAGCCTAATGAACACCGGGGAGCTGTTTTTT. Drawing the rest from reference TRBV2 and TRBJ2-2, the complete variable domain is EPEVTQTPSHQVTQMGQEVILRCVPISNHLYFYWYRQILGQKVEFLVSFYNNEISEKSEIFDDQFSVERPDGSNFTLKIRSTKLEDSAMYFCASLMNTGELFFGEGSRLTVL.